What follows describes a single TCR beta chain. Its antigen is unknown. This entry comes from a study of cytomegalovirus exposure and HLA in healthy donors. Study summary: A prior study identified over 100 million unique TCR beta sequences from about 180 million T cells. Study-level results: Apparent HLA restriction characterized most CMV-associated TCR beta chains in a later analysis. Accurate predictions that matched the HLA-A and HLA-B alleles of most subjects were reportedly made from TCR beta sequences. Sequencing likely produced, as an artifact, a cluster of highly shared sequence variants.

Trimming removed 3 bases from V and 0 bases from J, with 11 bases in between. CDR1 and CDR2 from the germline V gene are SGDLS and YYNGEE. The length of the CDR3 is 15 residues. The PCR used 60 Vbeta and 13 Jbeta primers. Clones were read by immunoSEQ multiplex PCR, and TCRdb kept only the in-frame ones, dropping some. The table lists 87,000 or so clones, about 8% of them singletons. The specimen sequenced was PBMCs. This clonotype was obtained from a man aged 45-65 years in good health and CMV-seronegative. The chain has TRBV9 and TRBJ2-3, with D possibly matching TRBD1 (6 bases). The CDR3 loop reads CASSARQASTDTQYF. CDR3 DNA: TGTGCCAGCAGCGCTCGACAGGCGAGCACAGATACGCAGTATTTT.